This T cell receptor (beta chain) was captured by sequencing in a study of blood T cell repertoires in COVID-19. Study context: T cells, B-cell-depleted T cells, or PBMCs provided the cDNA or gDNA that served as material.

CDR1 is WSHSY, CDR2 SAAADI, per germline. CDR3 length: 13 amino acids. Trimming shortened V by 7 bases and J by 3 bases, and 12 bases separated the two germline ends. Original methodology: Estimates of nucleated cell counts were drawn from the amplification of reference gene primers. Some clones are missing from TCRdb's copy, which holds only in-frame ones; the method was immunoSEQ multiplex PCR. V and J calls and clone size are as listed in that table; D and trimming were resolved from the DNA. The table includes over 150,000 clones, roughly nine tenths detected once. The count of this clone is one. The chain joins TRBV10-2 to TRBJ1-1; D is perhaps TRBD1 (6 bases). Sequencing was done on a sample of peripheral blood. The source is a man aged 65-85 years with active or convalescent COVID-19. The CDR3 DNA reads TGCGCCAGCAAAAGGGGGGGGGACACTGAAGCTTTCTTT. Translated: CASKRGGDTEAFF.